A single sample gave rise to the 16 T cell receptor beta chains below, sequenced in a study of long-term antiretroviral therapy in people with HIV. Version v3.0 of the immunoSEQ assay ran at survey level. TCRdb's copy holds only in-frame clones and misses some; the assay was immunoSEQ multiplex PCR. In the table there are fewer than 20,000 clones, just under 80% of which are singletons. Sequencing used unsorted PBMCs, obtained at the start of antiretroviral therapy, before treatment. Receptor source: a middle-aged woman with HIV.

The rearrangement joins TRBV30 to TRBJ1-2; D unresolved. CDR1 GTSNPN and CDR2 SVGIG come from the germline V gene (reference sequence). V shed 2 bases and J shed 8 bases, with 15 bases lying between them. The CDR3 consists of 13 residues. CDR3 region: CAWSPKTVAGYTF. The CDR3 DNA follows: TGTGCCTGGAGTCCCAAAACAGTAGCCGGCTACACCTTC.

This clone was seen only a few times. The chain carries TRBV7-9 and TRBJ1-1; unclear D gene. CDR1 is SEHNR and CDR2 is FQNEAQ in the germline V gene (reference sequence). Trimming pared 11 bases from V and 4 bases from J, leaving 14 bases between. The CDR3 is 12 amino acids. The CDR3 nucleotides read TGTGCCCGTGGTCGTTCCACCACTGAAGCTTTCTTT. Amino acids: CARGRSTTEAFF. Full variable domain (remainder filled in from reference TRBV7-9 and TRBJ1-1): DTGVSQNPRHKITKRGQNVTFRCDPISEHNRLYWYRQTLGQGPEFLTYFQNEAQLEKSRLLSDRFSAERPKGSFSTLEIQRTEQGDSAMYLCARGRSTTEAFFGQGTRLTVV.

The chain recombines TRBV2 with TRBJ2-3; TRBD1 agrees at 7 bases. The CDR3 contains 15 residues. V gave up 4 bases and J gave up 3 bases; unmatched junction bases: 7. Germline V lookup: CDR1 SNHLY, CDR2 FYNNEI. CDR3 nucleotides: TGTGCCAGCAGTGTCCAACAGGGGATGACAGATACGCAGTATTTT. Its translation is CASSVQQGMTDTQYF.

The chain uses TRBV12-2 and TRBJ2-1; TRBD2 was called by the table and not checked on the DNA. TRBV12-2 is reported as a pseudogene. The CDR3 is 15 residues long. The CDR3 reads CASRVSGGTYNEQFF. CDR3 in DNA: TGTGCAAGTCGGGTGAGCGGGGGGACCTACAATGAGCAGTTCTTC.

The genes are TRBV9 and TRBJ2-6; D is ambiguous. The ends were cut back, 4 bases at V and 4 bases at J, with 6 bases in the middle. CDR1 is SGDLS and CDR2 is YYNGEE in the germline V gene. There are 13 residues in the CDR3. CDR3 sequence reads: CASSPLGANVLTF. The CDR3 region has the DNA TGTGCCAGCAGCCCACTGGGGGCCAACGTCCTGACTTTC.

This clone was seen a few times. The chain links TRBV7-7 to TRBJ2-7, with 9 positions matching TRBD2. CDR3 size: 15 residues. V shed 7 bases, J shed 2 bases, and the junction held 9 bases outside the gene matches. CDR1 is SSHAT, CDR2 FNYEAQ, per germline (reference sequence). In DNA, the CDR3 is TGTGCCAGCACTACGGAGCGGGGGGCCCCCTACGAGCAGTACTTC. It codes for CASTTERGAPYEQYF.

This clone qualifies as medium-sized. The chain carries TRBV4-3 and TRBJ1-1; D possibly corresponds to TRBD1 (5 bases). V lost 4 bases, J lost 0 bases, and 12 bases lay in between. Germline loops: CDR1 LGHNA, CDR2 YSLEER. The CDR3 extends over 15 amino acids. Here the CDR3 reads CASSPGEGLNTEAFF. The CDR3 nucleotides read TGCGCCAGCAGCCCAGGCGAGGGGCTGAACACTGAAGCTTTCTTT.

CDR3 sequence reads: CSVTVRMGETQYF. CDR3 in DNA: TGCAGCGTCACAGTTAGGATGGGAGAGACCCAGTACTTC. J is TRBJ2-5 and V is TRBV29-1, with D uncertain. Germline values: CDR1 SQVTM, CDR2 ANQGSEA. The germline V and J ends were trimmed by 6 bases and 4 bases, with 15 bases remaining between them. The CDR3 consists of 13 residues. The full variable domain, with the rest looked up from reference TRBV29-1 and TRBJ2-5, is SAVISQKPSRDICQRGTSLTIQCQVDSQVTMMFWYRQQPGQSLTLIATANQGSEATYESGFVIDKFPISRPNLTFSTLTVSNMSPEDSSIYLCSVTVRMGETQYFGPGTRLLVL.

The chain links TRBV7-2 to TRBJ1-2, with D unclear. Germline V gene data show CDR1 as SGHTA and CDR2 as FQGNSA. V gave up 4 bases and J gave up 8 bases, with 14 bases separating them. The CDR3 totals 13 residues. CDR3 in amino acids: CASSSRPSKGYTF. CDR3 DNA: TGTGCCAGCAGCTCCCGTCCTTCGAAGGGCTACACCTTC.

The V gene is TRBV7-2, the J gene TRBJ1-2; 8 positions match TRBD1. The CDR3 runs 14 residues. V shed 4 bases, J shed 2 bases, and the junction held 3 bases outside the gene matches. Germline loops: CDR1 SGHTA, CDR2 FQGNSA. The CDR3 coding sequence is TGTGCCAGCAGCTCGGGACAGGAGAACTATGGCTACACCTTC. It translates to CASSSGQENYGYTF. The variable domain in full, completed from reference TRBV7-2 and TRBJ1-2, reads GAGVSQSPSNKVTEKGKDVELRCDPISGHTALYWYRQSLGQGLEFLIYFQGNSAPDKSGLPSDRFSAERTGGSVSTLTIQRTQQEDSAVYLCASSSGQENYGYTFGSGTRLTVV.

The V gene is TRBV9, the J gene TRBJ1-6; 7 bases fit TRBD1. Germline loops: CDR1 SGDLS, CDR2 YYNGEE. Trimming at V came to 1 base and at J to 8 bases, leaving 6 bases not matched to a gene. This CDR3 has 15 residues. The CDR3 bases are TGTGCCAGCAGCGTAAGACAGGGACAAGATTCACCCCTCCACTTT. This translates into CASSVRQGQDSPLHF.

This sequence joins TRBV4-1 and TRBJ2-7, with D maybe TRBD1 (5 bases). The germline V gene has CDR1 MGHRA and CDR2 YSYEKL. Deletions cut 1 base from V and 2 bases from J, with 24 bases between. This CDR3 contains 19 residues. This CDR3 reads CASSQGEGSKGVYAYEQYF. For the CDR3, the DNA is TGCGCCAGCAGCCAAGGCGAAGGGTCAAAAGGGGTGTACGCCTACGAGCAGTACTTC.

The chain couples TRBV19 to TRBJ2-3, with 10 positions matching TRBD1. V shed 3 bases and J 2 bases; nucleotides not matched to a gene: 5. Per germline, CDR1 LNHDA and CDR2 SQIVND (reference sequence). The CDR3 loop spans 16 amino acids. CDR3 region: CASSIGQGGTTDTQYF. CDR3 in DNA: TGTGCCAGTAGTATCGGACAGGGGGGGACCACAGATACGCAGTATTTT.

V is TRBV28 and J is TRBJ2-5; perhaps TRBD1 as D (5 bases). V dropped 2 bases and J dropped 0 bases, with 10 bases sitting between them. Germline CDR1 and CDR2: MDHEN and SYDVKM. There are 15 residues in the CDR3. The CDR3 loop is CASSLQGTNQETQYF. The CDR3, as DNA: TGTGCCAGCAGTTTACAGGGCACAAACCAAGAGACCCAGTACTTC.

This clone was observed a single time. The rearrangement links TRBV7-9 to TRBJ1-1; D possibly corresponds to TRBD1 (6 bases). Looked up from germline, CDR1 is SEHNR and CDR2 is FQNEAQ (reference sequence). The CDR3 runs 14 residues. V lost 1 base and J lost 10, with 16 bases in between. The CDR3 sequence: CASSLVRGKEGAFF. The DNA for the CDR3 is TGTGCCAGCAGCTTAGTCAGGGGAAAGGAAGGAGCTTTCTTT.

This chain links TRBV7-6 with TRBJ1-2; no definite D call. Trimming pared 0 bases from V and 7 bases from J, leaving 15 bases between. The length of the CDR3 is 15 residues. The germline V gene encodes CDR1 SGHVS and CDR2 FNYEAQ. CDR3 region: CASSLAWAGSGGYTF. CDR3 DNA sequence: TGTGCCAGCAGCTTAGCTTGGGCAGGCTCCGGTGGCTACACCTTC.